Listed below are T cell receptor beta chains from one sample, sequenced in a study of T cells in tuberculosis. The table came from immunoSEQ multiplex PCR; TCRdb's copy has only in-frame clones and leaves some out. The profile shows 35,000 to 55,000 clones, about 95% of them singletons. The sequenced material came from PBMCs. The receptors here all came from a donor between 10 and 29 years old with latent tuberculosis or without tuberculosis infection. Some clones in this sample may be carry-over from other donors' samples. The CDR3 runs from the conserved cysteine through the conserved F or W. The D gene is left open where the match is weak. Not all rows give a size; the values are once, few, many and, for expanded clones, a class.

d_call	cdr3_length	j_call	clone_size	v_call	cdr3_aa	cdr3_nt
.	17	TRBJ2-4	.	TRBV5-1	CASSLASWGQTPYIQYF	TGCGCCAGCAGCTTGGCGTCTTGGGGACAAACACCATACATTCAGTACTTC
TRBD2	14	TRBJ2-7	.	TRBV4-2	CASSQGLGPYEQYF	TGTGCCAGCAGCCAGGGACTAGGACCCTACGAGCAGTACTTC
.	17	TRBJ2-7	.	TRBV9	CASSVDVLAGDSYEQYF	TGTGCCAGCAGCGTAGACGTGCTAGCCGGAGACTCCTACGAGCAGTACTTC
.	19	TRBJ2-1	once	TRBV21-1	CAILGIPKSGREPYNEQFF	TGTGCCATACTCGGAATTCCGAAAAGCGGGAGGGAACCCTACAATGAGCAGTTCTTC
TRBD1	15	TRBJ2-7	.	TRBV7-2	CASSSDRGTTYEQYF	TGTGCCAGCAGTTCGGACAGGGGCACAACCTACGAGCAGTACTTC
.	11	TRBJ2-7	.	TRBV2	CASSIREEQYF	TGTGCCAGCTCTATACGTGAGGAGCAGTACTTC
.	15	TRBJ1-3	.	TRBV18	CASSPLLEYGNTIYF	TGTGCCAGCTCACCTCTACTGGAGTATGGAAACACCATATATTTT
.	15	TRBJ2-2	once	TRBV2	CASSVFGSNTGELFF	TGTGCCAGCAGTGTATTTGGCTCGAACACCGGGGAGCTGTTTTTT
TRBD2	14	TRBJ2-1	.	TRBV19	CASQTSGAYNEQFF	TGTGCCAGCCAGACTAGCGGGGCATACAATGAGCAGTTCTTC
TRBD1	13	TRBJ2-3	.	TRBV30	CAWRGQITDTQYF	TGTGCCTGGAGGGGACAGATCACAGATACGCAGTATTTT
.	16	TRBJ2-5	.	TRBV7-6	CASSQLAGSEPETQYF	TGTGCCAGCAGCCAACTGGCGGGGTCGGAACCAGAGACCCAGTACTTC
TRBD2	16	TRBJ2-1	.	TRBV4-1	CASSFTGTRGRDEQFF	TGCGCCAGCAGCTTTACCGGGACTAGAGGAAGGGATGAGCAGTTCTTC
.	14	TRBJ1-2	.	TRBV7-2	CASSPRGTNYGYTF	TGTGCCAGCAGCCCCAGGGGTACTAACTATGGCTACACCTTC
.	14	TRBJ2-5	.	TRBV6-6	CASRSPQLRETQYF	TGTGCCAGCAGATCCCCACAGCTCCGGGAGACCCAGTACTTC
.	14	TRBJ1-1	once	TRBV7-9	CASSGTTGDTEAFF	TGTGCCAGCAGCGGAACTACAGGAGACACTGAAGCTTTCTTT
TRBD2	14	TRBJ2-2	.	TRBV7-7	CASGLDVRPGELFF	TGTGCCAGCGGACTAGATGTTCGGCCCGGGGAGCTGTTTTTT
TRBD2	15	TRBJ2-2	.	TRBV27	CASRTWEGNTGELFF	TGTGCCAGCAGAACCTGGGAGGGGAACACCGGGGAGCTGTTTTTT
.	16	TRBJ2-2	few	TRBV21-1	CASSKLAGVETGELFF	TGTGCCAGCAGCAAACTAGCGGGAGTAGAAACCGGGGAGCTGTTTTTT
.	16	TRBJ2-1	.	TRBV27	CASSLPRGMGGNEQFF	TGTGCCAGCAGTCTACCTCGGGGGATGGGGGGCAATGAGCAGTTCTTC
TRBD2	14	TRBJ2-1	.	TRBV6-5	CASGRLAGLNEQFF	TGTGCCAGCGGACGACTAGCGGGACTCAATGAGCAGTTCTTC
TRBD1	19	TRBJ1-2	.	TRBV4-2	CASSQEIGLGGTGEYGYTF	TGTGCCAGCAGCCAAGAAATAGGGCTAGGAGGGACAGGGGAATATGGCTACACCTTC
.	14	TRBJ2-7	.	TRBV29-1	CSAATGEISYEQYF	TGCAGCGCGGCCACGGGGGAAATCTCCTACGAGCAGTACTTC
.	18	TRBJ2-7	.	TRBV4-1	CASSQEIMGQFSSYEQYF	TGCGCCAGCAGCCAAGAGATTATGGGGCAGTTCAGCTCCTACGAGCAGTACTTC
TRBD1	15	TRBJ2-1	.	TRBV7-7	CASSSGTGRGNEQFF	TGTGCCAGCAGTTCCGGGACAGGGCGAGGGAATGAGCAGTTCTTC
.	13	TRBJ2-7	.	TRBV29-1	CSVSRDTPYEQYF	TGCAGCGTTAGCCGGGACACTCCCTACGAGCAGTACTTC
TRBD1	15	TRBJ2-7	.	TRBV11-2	CASTSTDRPTYEQYF	TGTGCCAGCACCTCGACGGACAGGCCGACCTACGAGCAGTACTTC
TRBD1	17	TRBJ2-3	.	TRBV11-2	CASSLGLATGLTDTQYF	TGTGCCAGCAGCTTAGGCCTGGCGACAGGGCTCACAGATACGCAGTATTTT
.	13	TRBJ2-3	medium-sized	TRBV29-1	CSVEEGASDTQYF	TGCAGCGTTGAGGAGGGGGCGTCGGATACGCAGTATTTT
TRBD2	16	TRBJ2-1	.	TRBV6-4	CASSDKREGKYNEQFF	TGTGCCAGCAGTGATAAGCGGGAGGGAAAATACAATGAGCAGTTCTTC
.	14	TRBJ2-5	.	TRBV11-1	CASSRRDTQETQYF	TGTGCCAGCAGCCGTCGAGACACTCAAGAGACCCAGTACTTC